This T cell receptor (beta chain) stems from a study of blood T cell repertoires in COVID-19. Across the study: The analysed material was cDNA or gDNA that came from T cells, B-cell-depleted T cells, or PBMCs.

CDR1 SGHDT and CDR2 YYEEEE come from the germline V gene. Trimming at V came to 4 bases and at J to 7 bases, leaving 7 bases not matched to a gene. The CDR3 is 13 residues long. In the original processing: Cell counts per sample came from amplifying reference gene primers. Clones were sequenced by immunoSEQ multiplex PCR, and TCRdb holds only the in-frame ones, with some missing. V, J and clone size derive from that table, while D and trimming were established from the DNA sequence. The sample shows 150,000 to 250,000 clones, 85% to 95% of them seen only once. The V call is TRBV5-6, the J call TRBJ1-2; 7 bases map to TRBD1. This receptor was obtained from a man younger than 45 with COVID-19, enrolled during active disease. The source material was peripheral blood. In DNA form, the CDR3 reads TGTGCCAGCAGCCCGGGACAGACGCTTGGCTACACCTTC. It is translated as CASSPGQTLGYTF.